One sample yielded the 7 T cell receptor beta chains listed below, sequenced in a study of T cell repertoires in cytomegalovirus infection. TCRdb ran MiXCR on the reads and lists one entry per CDR3 protein. This sample has roughly 500,000 distinct CDR3 sequences, with approximately 11% found just once. The material sequenced was PBMCs. The receptors stem from a human donor in good health (CMV status not recorded). Some clones in this sample may be carry-over from other donors' samples.

This clonotype was recorded many times. The rearrangement joins TRBV2 to TRBJ2-3; 7 nucleotides agree with TRBD2. V lost 6 bases to trimming and J lost 7 bases; unmatched junction nucleotides: 10. In germline, CDR1 is SNHLY, CDR2 FYNNEI. The CDR3 is made up of 14 amino acids. The CDR3: CASRSGGSSNTQYF. The CDR3 bases are TGTGCCAGCAGGAGTGGCGGGAGTTCAAATACGCAGTATTTT.

Only a few counts were recorded for this clonotype. The genes are TRBV18 and TRBJ1-1; unclear D gene. The CDR3 spans 14 residues. The V gene's germline CDR1 is KGHSH and CDR2 LQKENI. Trimming shortened V by 3 bases and J by 5 bases, and 13 bases separated the two germline ends. The CDR3: CASSPEEGGTEAFF. The CDR3, as DNA: TGTGCCAGCTCACCGGAGGAGGGTGGAACTGAAGCTTTCTTT.

This clonotype came up many times. The chain is built from TRBV5-6 and TRBJ2-2; TRBD2 might be the D (6 bases). Germline assignment: CDR1 SGHDT and CDR2 YYEEEE. The CDR3 extends over 14 amino acids. The V end was cut by 6 bases, the J end by 3 bases, with 12 bases between. CDR3 in DNA: TGTGCCAGCACTTCGGGACTCTACACCGGGGAGCTGTTTTTT. This sequence encodes CASTSGLYTGELFF.

This chain links TRBV10-3 with TRBJ1-6, with 8 bases identical to TRBD1. Germline V gives CDR1 ENHRY, CDR2 SYGVKD. V shed 0 bases, J shed 3 bases, and the junction held 4 bases outside the gene matches. The CDR3 extends over 17 amino acids. The CDR3 is CAISESDRAFYNSPLHF. CDR3 coding DNA: TGTGCCATCAGTGAGTCGGACAGGGCTTTCTATAATTCACCCCTCCACTTT.

In its sample, this clonotype was seen many times. The CDR3 DNA follows: TGTGCCAGCAGCCAAGTTCGGGGGAATGAGCAGTTCTTC. Its translation: CASSQVRGNEQFF. The chain uses TRBV14 and TRBJ2-1, with D maybe TRBD2 (6 bases). This CDR3 region has 13 residues. With 1 base removed from V and 7 bases from J, the gap between germline ends came to 8 bases. Per germline, CDR1 SGHDN and CDR2 FVKESK.

This clonotype has just a few counts. The V call is TRBV27, the J call TRBJ2-1, with 10 bases lining up with TRBD2. Germline assignment: CDR1 MNHEY and CDR2 SMNVEV (reference sequence). The trim removed 7 bases at V and 4 bases at J, leaving 7 bases unmatched. The CDR3 consists of 15 residues. CDR3 sequence reads: CASIPSGRAYNEQFF. CDR3 DNA sequence: TGTGCCAGCATCCCCAGCGGGAGGGCATACAATGAGCAGTTCTTC.

Concerning this clonotype: This may arise from a read error, as a much more abundant clone is one base away. The rearrangement uses TRBV27 and TRBJ2-7; 8 positions agree with TRBD1. Germline CDR1 and CDR2: MNHEY and SMNVEV (reference sequence). The trim removed 11 bases at V and 8 bases at J, leaving 14 bases unmatched. The CDR3 spans 13 residues. Here the CDR3 DNA reads TGTGCCGGCGCTACCGGGACAGGTACCAAGCAGTACTTC. It translates to CAGATGTGTKQYF.